This entry describes one TCR beta chain. The sample is drawn from a study of blood T cell repertoires in COVID-19. Study-level information: T cells, B-cell-depleted T cells, or PBMCs provided the cDNA or gDNA that served as material.

The germline gives CDR1 MDHEN, CDR2 SYDVKM. The V end lost 2 bases, the J end lost 8 bases, and 12 bases lay between the germline ends. This CDR3 has 13 residues. Generated by immunoSEQ multiplex PCR, the TCRdb table keeps only in-frame clones and is missing some. Among 370,000 or so clones listed, roughly 86% were seen once. The rearrangement links TRBV28 to TRBJ1-2; D call uncertain. This clonotype originated in a human donor with acute or convalescent COVID-19. The donor label of this sample is uncertain. Material: peripheral blood. The CDR3 reads CASSLVLAVGYTF. The CDR3 region has the DNA TGTGCCAGCAGTTTAGTGTTGGCAGTAGGCTACACCTTC.